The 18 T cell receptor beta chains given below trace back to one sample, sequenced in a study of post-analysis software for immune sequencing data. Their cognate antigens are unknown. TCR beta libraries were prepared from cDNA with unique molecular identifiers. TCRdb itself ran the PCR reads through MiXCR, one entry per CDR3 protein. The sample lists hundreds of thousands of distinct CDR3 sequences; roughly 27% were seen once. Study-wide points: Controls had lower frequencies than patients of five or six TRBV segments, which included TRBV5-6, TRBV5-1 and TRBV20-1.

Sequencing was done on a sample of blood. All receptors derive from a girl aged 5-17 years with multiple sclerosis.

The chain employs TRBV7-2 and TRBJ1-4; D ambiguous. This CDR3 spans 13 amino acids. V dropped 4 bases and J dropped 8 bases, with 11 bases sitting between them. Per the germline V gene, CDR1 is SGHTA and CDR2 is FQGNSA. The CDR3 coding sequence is TGTGCCAGCAGCTACTATAACCGGGAAAAACTGTTTTTT. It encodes CASSYYNREKLFF.

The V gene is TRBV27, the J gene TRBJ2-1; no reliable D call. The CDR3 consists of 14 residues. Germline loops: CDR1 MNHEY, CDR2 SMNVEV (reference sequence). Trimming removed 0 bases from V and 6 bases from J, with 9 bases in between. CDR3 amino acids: CASSLSGWGNEQFF. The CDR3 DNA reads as TGTGCCAGCAGTTTATCAGGTTGGGGCAATGAGCAGTTCTTC.

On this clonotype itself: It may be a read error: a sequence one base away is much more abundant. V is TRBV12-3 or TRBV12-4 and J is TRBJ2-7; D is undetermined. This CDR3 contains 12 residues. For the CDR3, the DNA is TGTGCCAGCAGTTCTTTACTCTACGAGCAGCACTTC. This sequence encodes CASSSLLYEQHF.

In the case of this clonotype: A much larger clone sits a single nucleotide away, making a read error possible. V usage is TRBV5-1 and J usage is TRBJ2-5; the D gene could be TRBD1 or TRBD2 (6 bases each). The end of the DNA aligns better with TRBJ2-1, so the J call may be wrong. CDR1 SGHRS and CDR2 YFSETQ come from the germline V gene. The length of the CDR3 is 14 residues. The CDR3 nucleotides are TGCGCCAGCAGCTTGGACGGGGGACAAGAGACCCAGTTCTTC. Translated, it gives CASSLDGGQETQFF.

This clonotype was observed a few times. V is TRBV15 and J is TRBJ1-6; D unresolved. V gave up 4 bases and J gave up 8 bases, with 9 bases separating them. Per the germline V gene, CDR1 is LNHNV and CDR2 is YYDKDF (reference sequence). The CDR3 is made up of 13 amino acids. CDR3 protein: CATSTLRDSPLHF. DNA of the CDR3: TGTGCCACCAGCACCCTAAGGGATTCACCCCTCCACTTT.

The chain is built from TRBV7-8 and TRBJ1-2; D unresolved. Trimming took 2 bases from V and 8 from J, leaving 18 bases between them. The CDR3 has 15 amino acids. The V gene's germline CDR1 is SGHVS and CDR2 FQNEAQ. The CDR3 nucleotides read TGTGCCAGCAGCTTATCCGGGGTGAGGCAGTCGGGCTACACCTTC. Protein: CASSLSGVRQSGYTF.

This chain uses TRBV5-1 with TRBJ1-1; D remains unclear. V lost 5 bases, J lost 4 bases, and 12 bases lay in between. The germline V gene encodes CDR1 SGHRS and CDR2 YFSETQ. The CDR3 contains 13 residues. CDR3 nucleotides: TGCGCCAGCAGTCGAGAAGTGGGCACTGAAGCTTTCTTT. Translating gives CASSREVGTEAFF.

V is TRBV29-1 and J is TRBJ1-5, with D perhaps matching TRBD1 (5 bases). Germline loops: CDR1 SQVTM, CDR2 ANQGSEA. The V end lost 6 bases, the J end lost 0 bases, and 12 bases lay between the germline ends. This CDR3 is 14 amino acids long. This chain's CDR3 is CSVDTRNSNQPQHF. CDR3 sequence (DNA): TGCAGCGTGGACACTCGAAATAGCAATCAGCCCCAGCATTTT.

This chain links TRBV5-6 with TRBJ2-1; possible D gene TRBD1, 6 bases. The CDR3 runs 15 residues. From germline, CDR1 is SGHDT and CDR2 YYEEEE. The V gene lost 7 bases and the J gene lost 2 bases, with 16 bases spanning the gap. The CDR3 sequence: CASLLRDNAYNEQFF. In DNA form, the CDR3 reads TGTGCCAGCCTACTCCGGGACAACGCCTACAATGAGCAGTTCTTC.

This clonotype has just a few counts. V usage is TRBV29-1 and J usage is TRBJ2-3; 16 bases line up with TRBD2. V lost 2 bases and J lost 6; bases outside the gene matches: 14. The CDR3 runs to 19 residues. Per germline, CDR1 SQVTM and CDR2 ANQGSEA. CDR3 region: CSVENPIGGLAGGRDTQYF. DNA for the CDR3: TGCAGCGTTGAAAACCCAATAGGGGGACTAGCGGGGGGGCGGGATACGCAGTATTTT.

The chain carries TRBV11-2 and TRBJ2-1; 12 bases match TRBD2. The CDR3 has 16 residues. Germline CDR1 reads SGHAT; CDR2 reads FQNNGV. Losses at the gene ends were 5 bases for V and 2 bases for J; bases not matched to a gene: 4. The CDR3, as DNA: TGTGCCAGCAGCAGACGACTAGCGGGAGCCTACAATGAGCAGTTCTTC. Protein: CASSRRLAGAYNEQFF.

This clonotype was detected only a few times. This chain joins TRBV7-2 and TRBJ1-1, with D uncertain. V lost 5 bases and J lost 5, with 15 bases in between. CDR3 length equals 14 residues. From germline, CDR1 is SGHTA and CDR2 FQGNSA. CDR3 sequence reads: CASSQGWGGTEAFF. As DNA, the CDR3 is TGTGCCAGCAGCCAAGGGTGGGGTGGGACTGAAGCTTTCTTT. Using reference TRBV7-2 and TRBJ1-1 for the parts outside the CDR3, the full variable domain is GAGVSQSPSNKVTEKGKDVELRCDPISGHTALYWYRQSLGQGLEFLIYFQGNSAPDKSGLPSDRFSAERTGGSVSTLTIQRTQQEDSAVYLCASSQGWGGTEAFFGQGTRLTVV.

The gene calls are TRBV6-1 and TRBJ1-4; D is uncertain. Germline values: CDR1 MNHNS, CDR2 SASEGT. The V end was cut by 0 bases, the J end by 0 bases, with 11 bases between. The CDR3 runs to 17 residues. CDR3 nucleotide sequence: TGTGCCAGCAGTGAAGCGGGATGGCGTGCAACTAATGAAAAACTGTTTTTT. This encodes CASSEAGWRATNEKLFF.

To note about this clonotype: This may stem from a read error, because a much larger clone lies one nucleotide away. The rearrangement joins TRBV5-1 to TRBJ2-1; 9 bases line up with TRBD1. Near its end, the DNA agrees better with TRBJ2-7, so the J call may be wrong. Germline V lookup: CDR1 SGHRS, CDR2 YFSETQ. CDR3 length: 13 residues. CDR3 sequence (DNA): TGCGCCAGCGGTGGGACAGGGAACAATGAGCAGTACTTC. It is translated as CASGGTGNNEQYF.

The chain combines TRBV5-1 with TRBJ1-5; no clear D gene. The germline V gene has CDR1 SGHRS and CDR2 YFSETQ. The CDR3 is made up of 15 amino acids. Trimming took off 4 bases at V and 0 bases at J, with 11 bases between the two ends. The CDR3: CASSKTGGSNQPQHF. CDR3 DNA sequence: TGCGCCAGCAGCAAGACGGGTGGTAGCAATCAGCCCCAGCATTTT.

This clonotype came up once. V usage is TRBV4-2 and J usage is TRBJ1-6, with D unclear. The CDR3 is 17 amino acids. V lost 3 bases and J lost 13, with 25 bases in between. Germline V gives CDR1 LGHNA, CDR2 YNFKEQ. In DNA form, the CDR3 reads TGTGCCAGCAGCCAGGCACTGGTGTACAGCCCCACTTCGCCCCTCCACTTT. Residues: CASSQALVYSPTSPLHF.

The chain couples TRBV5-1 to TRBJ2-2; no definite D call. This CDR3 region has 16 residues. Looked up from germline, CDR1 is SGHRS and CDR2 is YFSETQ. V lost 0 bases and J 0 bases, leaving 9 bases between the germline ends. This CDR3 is CASSLEENANTGELFF. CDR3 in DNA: TGCGCCAGCAGCTTGGAAGAAAACGCGAACACCGGGGAGCTGTTTTTT.

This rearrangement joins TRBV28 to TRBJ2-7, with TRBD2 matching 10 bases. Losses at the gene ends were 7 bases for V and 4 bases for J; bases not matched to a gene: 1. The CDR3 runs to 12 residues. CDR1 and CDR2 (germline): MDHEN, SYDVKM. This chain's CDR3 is CASTTSGYEQYF. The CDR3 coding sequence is TGTGCCAGCACGACTAGCGGGTACGAGCAGTACTTC. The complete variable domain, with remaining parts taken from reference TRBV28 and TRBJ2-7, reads DVKVTQSSRYLVKRTGEKVFLECVQDMDHENMFWYRQDPGLGLRLIYFSYDVKMKEKGDIPEGYSVSREKKERFSLILESASTNQTSMYLCASTTSGYEQYFGPGTRLTVT.